This is a list of T cell receptor beta chains from one sample in a study of cytomegalovirus exposure and HLA in healthy donors. Generated by immunoSEQ multiplex PCR, the TCRdb table keeps only in-frame clones and is missing some. The table records about 360,000 clones, 70% to 90% of them present only once. Sequencing used PBMCs. The receptor source for this set is a woman under 30 in good health and CMV-seronegative. The CDR3 runs from the conserved cysteine through the conserved F or W. The order of the fields is J gene, D gene, clone size, V gene, CDR3 DNA, CDR3 protein. The D gene is left open where the match is weak. Some rows have no size entry. The others give once, few or many, or a class for an expanded clone.

J gene: TRBJ2-1; D gene: TRBD2; clone size: .; V gene: TRBV7-3; CDR3 DNA: TGTGCCACCATATGGGGACTAGCGGGAACCAACAATGAGCAGTTCTTC; CDR3 protein: CATIWGLAGTNNEQFF
J gene: TRBJ1-5; D gene: .; clone size: .; V gene: TRBV6-5; CDR3 DNA: TGTGCCAGCAGTTACGGGGGCCCTGGTCAGCCCCAGCATTTT; CDR3 protein: CASSYGGPGQPQHF
J gene: TRBJ2-7; D gene: .; clone size: .; V gene: TRBV19; CDR3 DNA: TGTGCCAGTAGGGACAATATACCCCAGGGCGAGCAGTACTTC; CDR3 protein: CASRDNIPQGEQYF
J gene: TRBJ2-3; D gene: TRBD1; clone size: .; V gene: TRBV6-1; CDR3 DNA: TGTGCCAGCAGCGGGGACAGGGGAAATACGCAGTATTTT; CDR3 protein: CASSGDRGNTQYF
J gene: TRBJ2-3; D gene: TRBD2; clone size: once; V gene: TRBV5-1; CDR3 DNA: TGCGCCAGCAGCCCGGGACTAAAAGATACGCAGTATTTT; CDR3 protein: CASSPGLKDTQYF
J gene: TRBJ1-1; D gene: .; clone size: .; V gene: TRBV6-1; CDR3 DNA: TGTGCCAGCAAGGTGGAGGGCGGCCTGAACACTGAAGCTTTCTTT; CDR3 protein: CASKVEGGLNTEAFF
J gene: TRBJ2-1; D gene: TRBD2; clone size: .; V gene: TRBV7-9; CDR3 DNA: TGTGCCAGCACTAATAAGGTCGGGAGGAAGTTCTTC; CDR3 protein: CASTNKVGRKFF
J gene: TRBJ1-1; D gene: .; clone size: .; V gene: TRBV19; CDR3 DNA: TGTGCCAGTAGTATGATTGGAGTTGGAATCACTGAAGCTTTCTTT; CDR3 protein: CASSMIGVGITEAFF
J gene: TRBJ2-7; D gene: .; clone size: once; V gene: TRBV25-1; CDR3 DNA: TGTGCCAGCAGTGGCGGTCCCTACGAGCAGTACTTC; CDR3 protein: CASSGGPYEQYF
J gene: TRBJ1-2; D gene: TRBD1; clone size: .; V gene: TRBV2; CDR3 DNA: TGTGCCAGCAGCTTACAGGGGACTAACTATGGCTACACCTTC; CDR3 protein: CASSLQGTNYGYTF
J gene: TRBJ2-1; D gene: .; clone size: .; V gene: TRBV4-1; CDR3 DNA: TGCGCCAGCAGCCAAGACAGGGGCCACAATGAGCAGTTCTTC; CDR3 protein: CASSQDRGHNEQFF
J gene: TRBJ2-3; D gene: TRBD2; clone size: once; V gene: TRBV5-1; CDR3 DNA: TGCGCCAGCGGAGCGGGGAGGAGCACAGATACGCAGTATTTT; CDR3 protein: CASGAGRSTDTQYF
J gene: TRBJ2-7; D gene: .; clone size: .; V gene: TRBV19; CDR3 DNA: TGTGCCAGTAGCGTGGACAGTACTTACGAGCAGTACTTC; CDR3 protein: CASSVDSTYEQYF
J gene: TRBJ2-7; D gene: TRBD1; clone size: few; V gene: TRBV6-1; CDR3 DNA: TGTGCCAGCAGCCACAGGGGACGGTACGAGCAGTACTTC; CDR3 protein: CASSHRGRYEQYF
J gene: TRBJ2-1; D gene: .; clone size: .; V gene: TRBV30; CDR3 DNA: TGTGCCTGGACCACCCTCCAGCGTGATCACAATGAGCAGTTCTTC; CDR3 protein: CAWTTLQRDHNEQFF
J gene: TRBJ2-3; D gene: .; clone size: .; V gene: TRBV19; CDR3 DNA: TGTGCCAGTAGTATAGGGCCCAGCACAGATACGCAGTATTTT; CDR3 protein: CASSIGPSTDTQYF
J gene: TRBJ1-4; D gene: .; clone size: .; V gene: TRBV27; CDR3 DNA: TGTGCCAGCAGGACCAGGAAAGAAATCCGGGAAAAACTGTTTTTT; CDR3 protein: CASRTRKEIREKLFF
J gene: TRBJ1-4; D gene: .; clone size: .; V gene: TRBV2; CDR3 DNA: TGTGCCAGCTTAGGGAGTGCAGCTAATGAAAAACTGTTTTTT; CDR3 protein: CASLGSAANEKLFF
J gene: TRBJ2-1; D gene: TRBD1; clone size: .; V gene: TRBV11-3; CDR3 DNA: TGTGCCAGCAGCTACGACCCCAGGGGGTCGGATGAGCAGTTCTTC; CDR3 protein: CASSYDPRGSDEQFF
J gene: TRBJ1-2; D gene: .; clone size: .; V gene: TRBV28; CDR3 DNA: TGTGCCAGCAGTCCACAGGCATTCCTCTATGGCTACACCTTC; CDR3 protein: CASSPQAFLYGYTF
J gene: TRBJ2-2; D gene: .; clone size: .; V gene: TRBV7-8; CDR3 DNA: TGTGCCAGCAGCGAGGGACTTCACACCGGGGAGCTGTTTTTT; CDR3 protein: CASSEGLHTGELFF
J gene: TRBJ2-1; D gene: .; clone size: .; V gene: TRBV5-1; CDR3 DNA: TGCGCCAGCAGCTCGGATAGTTATTCGGGACGAGGGACTGTCTACAATGAGCAGTTCTTC; CDR3 protein: CASSSDSYSGRGTVYNEQFF
J gene: TRBJ2-2; D gene: TRBD2; clone size: .; V gene: TRBV19; CDR3 DNA: TGTGCCAGTAGTAGACTAGCGGAGACCGGGGAGCTGTTTTTT; CDR3 protein: CASSRLAETGELFF
J gene: TRBJ2-1; D gene: TRBD2; clone size: .; V gene: TRBV7-2; CDR3 DNA: TGTGCCAGCAGCTTAAGTAGGGCGGGAGGGGAGCAGTTCTTC; CDR3 protein: CASSLSRAGGEQFF
J gene: TRBJ1-1; D gene: TRBD1; clone size: .; V gene: TRBV29-1; CDR3 DNA: TGCAGCGTTGTGAGGGACAGGGCGAACACTGAAGCTTTCTTT; CDR3 protein: CSVVRDRANTEAFF
J gene: TRBJ1-1; D gene: .; clone size: .; V gene: TRBV25-1; CDR3 DNA: TGTGCCAGCAGTGAAGCGCGGGAAATGAACACTGAAGCTTTCTTT; CDR3 protein: CASSEAREMNTEAFF
J gene: TRBJ2-1; D gene: .; clone size: .; V gene: TRBV7-3; CDR3 DNA: TGTGCCAGCAGCCCCTCGAGATACAATGAGCAGTTCTTC; CDR3 protein: CASSPSRYNEQFF
J gene: TRBJ2-2; D gene: .; clone size: .; V gene: TRBV6-1; CDR3 DNA: TGTGCCAGCAGTGCTACTAATATCCCATCCGGGGAGCTGTTTTTT; CDR3 protein: CASSATNIPSGELFF
J gene: TRBJ2-7; D gene: TRBD2; clone size: .; V gene: TRBV7-9; CDR3 DNA: TGTGCCAGCAGCCCTAGCGGAGCCCCGAGCTCCTACGAGCAGTACTTC; CDR3 protein: CASSPSGAPSSYEQYF
J gene: TRBJ2-5; D gene: TRBD2; clone size: .; V gene: TRBV9; CDR3 DNA: TGTGCCAGCAGCGAGACCCCTGGCGGGAGGATGGGAGAGACCCAGTACTTC; CDR3 protein: CASSETPGGRMGETQYF
J gene: TRBJ2-1; D gene: TRBD1; clone size: .; V gene: TRBV27; CDR3 DNA: TGTGCCAGCAGCCGCCTAGGGACAGGGGGTTTCAATGAGCAGTTCTTC; CDR3 protein: CASSRLGTGGFNEQFF
J gene: TRBJ1-4; D gene: .; clone size: .; V gene: TRBV7-8; CDR3 DNA: TGTGCCAGCAGCTTAGGTCGTACTAATGAAAAACTGTTTTTT; CDR3 protein: CASSLGRTNEKLFF
J gene: TRBJ2-2; D gene: .; clone size: .; V gene: TRBV18; CDR3 DNA: TGTGCCAGCTCAGGTCGCGGGGCTGCTACCGGGGAGCTGTTTTTT; CDR3 protein: CASSGRGAATGELFF
J gene: TRBJ2-7; D gene: .; clone size: few; V gene: TRBV20-1; CDR3 DNA: TGCAGTGCCTCGGAGACCTACGAGCAGTACTTC; CDR3 protein: CSASETYEQYF
J gene: TRBJ1-2; D gene: .; clone size: .; V gene: TRBV28; CDR3 DNA: TGTGCCAGCAGTACAGGGACCCAGTATGGCTACACCTTC; CDR3 protein: CASSTGTQYGYTF
J gene: TRBJ2-2; D gene: TRBD1; clone size: .; V gene: TRBV28; CDR3 DNA: TGTGCCAGCAGCATTCGGACAGGGGTAGGCACCGGGGAGCTGTTTTTT; CDR3 protein: CASSIRTGVGTGELFF
J gene: TRBJ2-2; D gene: .; clone size: .; V gene: TRBV7-9; CDR3 DNA: TGTGCCAGCAGCTACAGCCCCGGGGAGCTGTTTTTT; CDR3 protein: CASSYSPGELFF
J gene: TRBJ2-2; D gene: TRBD1; clone size: .; V gene: TRBV2; CDR3 DNA: TGTGCCAGCAGTGTGTCGGAACAGGGGGAAAGGCTGTTTTTT; CDR3 protein: CASSVSEQGERLFF
J gene: TRBJ2-1; D gene: TRBD1; clone size: .; V gene: TRBV5-1; CDR3 DNA: TGCGCCAGCAGCTTTGGACAGGGTCAGGGGAATGAGCAGTTCTTC; CDR3 protein: CASSFGQGQGNEQFF
J gene: TRBJ1-1; D gene: TRBD1; clone size: .; V gene: TRBV30; CDR3 DNA: TGTGCCTGGAGTGTAAGTACAGGGGTGAACACTGAAGCTTTCTTT; CDR3 protein: CAWSVSTGVNTEAFF
J gene: TRBJ1-1; D gene: .; clone size: once; V gene: TRBV6-5; CDR3 DNA: TGTGCCAGCAGTCCCCCCGACCCCGGGTGGACTGAAGCTTTCTTT; CDR3 protein: CASSPPDPGWTEAFF
J gene: TRBJ2-7; D gene: TRBD2; clone size: .; V gene: TRBV7-8; CDR3 DNA: TGTGCCAGCAGCTCCGGGGGGAGCGAGCAGTACTTC; CDR3 protein: CASSSGGSEQYF
J gene: TRBJ2-3; D gene: .; clone size: .; V gene: TRBV7-2; CDR3 DNA: TGTGCCAGCAGCTTTAGCGCCGGAGATACGCAGTATTTT; CDR3 protein: CASSFSAGDTQYF
J gene: TRBJ2-6; D gene: .; clone size: .; V gene: TRBV30; CDR3 DNA: TGTGCCTGGAGTCCCGGCTCTGGGGCCAACGTCCTGACTTTC; CDR3 protein: CAWSPGSGANVLTF
J gene: TRBJ2-2; D gene: TRBD1; clone size: .; V gene: TRBV10-3; CDR3 DNA: TGTGCCATCAGTGACGGACAGGGCGGTACCGGGGAGCTGTTTTTT; CDR3 protein: CAISDGQGGTGELFF
J gene: TRBJ1-1; D gene: TRBD1; clone size: .; V gene: TRBV6-1; CDR3 DNA: TGTGCCAGCAGTGAGCGACAGGGATTGAACACTGAAGCTTTCTTT; CDR3 protein: CASSERQGLNTEAFF
J gene: TRBJ1-1; D gene: TRBD1; clone size: .; V gene: TRBV19; CDR3 DNA: TGTGCCAGTAGTACCGGGACAGGAGGTCGAAAGGCTTTCTTT; CDR3 protein: CASSTGTGGRKAFF
J gene: TRBJ1-5; D gene: .; clone size: .; V gene: TRBV28; CDR3 DNA: TGTGCCAGCAGGTTGACAAGGGGAACTACTAGCAATCAGCCCCAGCATTTT; CDR3 protein: CASRLTRGTTSNQPQHF
J gene: TRBJ2-7; D gene: TRBD2; clone size: .; V gene: TRBV25-1; CDR3 DNA: TGTGCCAGCAGGTTGGGGGGGACCTCCCCCTACGAGCAGTACTTC; CDR3 protein: CASRLGGTSPYEQYF
J gene: TRBJ1-5; D gene: TRBD1; clone size: .; V gene: TRBV10-2; CDR3 DNA: TGCGCCAGCAGTCTCGCCGGAGGGGGCTGGCAGCCCCAGCATTTT; CDR3 protein: CASSLAGGGWQPQHF
J gene: TRBJ2-7; D gene: .; clone size: few; V gene: TRBV4-2; CDR3 DNA: TGTGCCAGCAGCCAAGAGGCAGGACAGTACGAGCAGTACTTC; CDR3 protein: CASSQEAGQYEQYF
J gene: TRBJ2-7; D gene: .; clone size: .; V gene: TRBV28; CDR3 DNA: TGTGCCAGCAGTGGGCAGTTGGGAGTAGGGCAGTACTTC; CDR3 protein: CASSGQLGVGQYF
J gene: TRBJ2-5; D gene: TRBD2; clone size: .; V gene: TRBV28; CDR3 DNA: TGTGCCAGCAGTGGCTTGACGCCTAGCGGGTCAACCGGCCAGTACTTC; CDR3 protein: CASSGLTPSGSTGQYF
J gene: TRBJ1-1; D gene: TRBD1; clone size: .; V gene: TRBV2; CDR3 DNA: TGTGCCAGCAGGGGACAGGGGTCGGTTACTGAAGCTTTCTTT; CDR3 protein: CASRGQGSVTEAFF
J gene: TRBJ2-1; D gene: .; clone size: .; V gene: TRBV28; CDR3 DNA: TGTGCCAGCAGTCCCCTATCAGGCGGGTCCTACAATGAGCAGTTCTTC; CDR3 protein: CASSPLSGGSYNEQFF